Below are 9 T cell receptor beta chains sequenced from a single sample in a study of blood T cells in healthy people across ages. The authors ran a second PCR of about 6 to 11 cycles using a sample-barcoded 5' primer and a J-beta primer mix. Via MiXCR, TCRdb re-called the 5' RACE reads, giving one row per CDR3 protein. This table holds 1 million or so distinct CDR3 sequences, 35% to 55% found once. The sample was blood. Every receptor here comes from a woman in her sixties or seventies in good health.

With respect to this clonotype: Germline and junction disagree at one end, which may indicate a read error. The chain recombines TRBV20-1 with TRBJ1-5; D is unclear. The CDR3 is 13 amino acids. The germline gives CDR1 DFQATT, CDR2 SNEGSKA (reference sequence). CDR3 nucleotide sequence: TGCAGTGCTAGTTTGGCGGCCGATCAACCCCAGCATTTT. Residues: CSASLAADQPQHF.

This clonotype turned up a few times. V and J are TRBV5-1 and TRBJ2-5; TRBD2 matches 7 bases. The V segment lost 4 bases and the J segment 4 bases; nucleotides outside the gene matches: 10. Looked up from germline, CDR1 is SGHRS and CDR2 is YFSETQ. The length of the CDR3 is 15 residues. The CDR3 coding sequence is TGCGCCAGCAGCCGGGGGGACGGGGGAGTAGAGACCCAGTACTTC. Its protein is CASSRGDGGVETQYF.

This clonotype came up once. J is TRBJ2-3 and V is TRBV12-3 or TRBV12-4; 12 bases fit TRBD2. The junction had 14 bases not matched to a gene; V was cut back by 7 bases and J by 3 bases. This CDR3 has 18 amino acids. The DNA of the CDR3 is TGTGCCAGCAAAAATACTAGCGGGAGGAAATCTAGAACAGATACGCAGTATTTT. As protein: CASKNTSGRKSRTDTQYF.

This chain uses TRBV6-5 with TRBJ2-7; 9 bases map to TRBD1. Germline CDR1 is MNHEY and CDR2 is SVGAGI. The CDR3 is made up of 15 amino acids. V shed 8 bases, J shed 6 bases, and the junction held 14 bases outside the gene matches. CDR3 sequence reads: CASQMKSGTGIEQYF. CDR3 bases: TGTGCCAGCCAAATGAAATCCGGGACAGGGATCGAGCAGTACTTC.

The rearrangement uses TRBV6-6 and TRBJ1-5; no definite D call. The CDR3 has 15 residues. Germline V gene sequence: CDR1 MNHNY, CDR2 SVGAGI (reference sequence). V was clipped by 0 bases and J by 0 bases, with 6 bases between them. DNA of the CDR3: TGTGCCAGCAGTTACTCGAGTAATAGCAATCAGCCCCAGCATTTT. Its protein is CASSYSSNSNQPQHF.

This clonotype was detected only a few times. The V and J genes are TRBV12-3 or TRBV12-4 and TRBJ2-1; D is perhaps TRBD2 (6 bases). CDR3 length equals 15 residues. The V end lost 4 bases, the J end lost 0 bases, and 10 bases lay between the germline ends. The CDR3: CASSSGVSSYNEQFF. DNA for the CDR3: TGTGCCAGCAGTTCGGGAGTGAGCTCCTACAATGAGCAGTTCTTC.

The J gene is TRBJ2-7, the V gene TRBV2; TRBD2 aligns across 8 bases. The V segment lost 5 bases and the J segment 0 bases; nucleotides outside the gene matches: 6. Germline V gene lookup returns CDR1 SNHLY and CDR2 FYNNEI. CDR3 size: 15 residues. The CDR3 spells CASSPRTSSSYEQYF. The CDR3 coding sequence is TGTGCCAGCAGTCCTAGGACTAGCAGCTCCTACGAGCAGTACTTC.

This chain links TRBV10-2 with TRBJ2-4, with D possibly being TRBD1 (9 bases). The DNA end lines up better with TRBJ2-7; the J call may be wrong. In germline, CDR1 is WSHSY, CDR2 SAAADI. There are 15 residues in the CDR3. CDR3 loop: CASKTGGDRAYEQYF. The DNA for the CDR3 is TGCGCCAGCAAGACGGGGGGGGACAGGGCCTACGAGCAGTACTTC.

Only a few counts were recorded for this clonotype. The CDR3 spells CASRTAGGPYEQYF. The CDR3 region has the DNA TGTGCCAGCAGGACTGCAGGGGGTCCCTACGAGCAGTACTTC. This chain connects TRBV27 to TRBJ2-7, with 7 bases fitting TRBD1. The V segment lost 6 bases and the J segment 2 bases; nucleotides outside the gene matches: 7. The germline V gene has CDR1 MNHEY and CDR2 SMNVEV (reference sequence). This CDR3 comprises 14 residues.